Given below is one T cell receptor beta chain in context. The target of this receptor is not known. It has no much larger one-base neighbor in the sample; base qualities were not kept. Participants in the prospective study were aged roughly 18 to 90 years, lived in about two dozen United States geographic areas, and enrolled through a virtual design. In the prospective study, participants were assigned to cohorts based on the clinical history participants reported in a screening survey and a study questionnaire. Mobile phlebotomists in the prospective study collected whole blood, serum and a nasopharyngeal or oropharyngeal swab from every participant. Over a roughly 2-month period, participants in the prospective study had the option of providing additional blood draws and questionnaires. Blood samples from the prospective study were shipped frozen or at room temperature prior to DNA extraction.

This sample was included in a study of blood T cell repertoires in COVID-19 (dated by TCRdb to 2018 to 2020). Looking at the study overall: Samples covering the acute and convalescent phases of COVID-19 were provided by collaborators in the United States, Italy and Spain. The prospective study material was composed of cDNA or gDNA derived from T cells, B-cell-depleted T cells, or PBMCs. Deeply sampled blood TCRbeta repertoires from subjects exposed to, actively infected with, or recovered from COVID-19 were included in the dataset. The repertoires were made available in a free public database intended to serve as a resource for research on the immune response to SARS-CoV-2. Samples came from the ongoing ImmuneRACE study (first 160 participants) plus 1,254 subjects from 6 global collaborators. Sample metadata almost always included a de-identified subject ID, COVID-19 status, age in years and sex. Where available, HLA class I and class II types were obtained from metadata supplied by the sample provider rather than from assay-based typing. Results and caveats for the whole study, not just this receptor: The quantity of clinical and demographic metadata differed by source and by participant and was supplied without curation.

At the junction V is shortened by 2 bases and J by 3 bases; bases outside the gene matches: 1. As encoded in the germline V gene, CDR1 is WSHSY while CDR2 is SAAADI. From its cysteine to its phenylalanine, the CDR3 spans 14 amino acids. CDR3 DNA is the only sequence kept; it has 42 bases, read in frame from the first base. TCRbeta CDR3 regions were amplified from genomic DNA using the immunoSEQ Assay, a bias-controlled multiplex PCR. The study's own analysis went as follows. Nucleated cell counts per sample were estimated from amplification of reference gene primers within the assay. Sequence reads were collapsed and filtered to measure the absolute abundance of every unique TCRbeta CDR3 rearrangement. For each sample, productive Simpson clonality was calculated as the square root of Simpson's diversity index over productive rearrangements. TCRdb obtained this table from immuneACCESS and retained in-frame rearrangements with V and J assigned. These tables miss some clones; where compared with another copy, unresolved V genes account for less than half of the shortfall, and the remainder is unexplained. The V and J calls and the clone size are those of that table, but D and trimming were determined from the DNA. This sample has about 200,000 clones in its table, and approximately 73% of those were observed once. The ten largest clones add up to less than 20% of the sample.

The material sequenced was PBMCs or T cells enriched from blood (not recorded which). The receptor comes from a woman between 45 and 65 years old with acute COVID-19. The chain was built from TRBV10-2 and TRBJ2-1; 7 nucleotides in the junction match TRBD2. The sequence in DNA is TGCGCCAGCAGTGAGCTAGCGGACTACAATGAGCAGTTCTTC. The translation is CASSELADYNEQFF.